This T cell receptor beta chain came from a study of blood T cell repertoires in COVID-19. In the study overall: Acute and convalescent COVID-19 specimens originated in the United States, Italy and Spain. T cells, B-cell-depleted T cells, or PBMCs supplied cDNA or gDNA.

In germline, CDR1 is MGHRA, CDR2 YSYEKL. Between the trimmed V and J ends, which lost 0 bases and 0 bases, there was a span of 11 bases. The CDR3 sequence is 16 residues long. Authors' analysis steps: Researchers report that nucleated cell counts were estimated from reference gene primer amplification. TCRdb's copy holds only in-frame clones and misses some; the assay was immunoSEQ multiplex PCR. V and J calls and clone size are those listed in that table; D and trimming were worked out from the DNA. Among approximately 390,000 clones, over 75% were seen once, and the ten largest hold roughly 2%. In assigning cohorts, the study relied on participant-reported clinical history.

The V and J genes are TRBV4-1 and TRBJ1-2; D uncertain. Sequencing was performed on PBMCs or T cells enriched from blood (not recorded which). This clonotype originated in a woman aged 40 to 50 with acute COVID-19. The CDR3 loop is CASSQDFRDSNYGYTF. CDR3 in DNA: TGCGCCAGCAGCCAAGATTTTCGGGATTCTAACTATGGCTACACCTTC.